This T cell receptor beta chain was sequenced for a study of shared clonotypes between healthy human individuals. Study conclusions and caveats: Clonotype sharing across four donors was observed for around 5% of naive CD4 clonotypes. Although depth was large, rarefaction showed that sequencing of the sorted subsets was incomplete.

This CDR3 is 13 amino acids long. With 7 bases removed from V and 3 bases from J, the gap between germline ends came to 10 bases. The germline CDR1 and CDR2 sequences are MNHNY and SVGAGI (reference sequence). Concerning this clone itself: Its antigen remains unidentified.

The protocol was immunoSEQ multiplex PCR, while the TCRdb copy is restricted to in-frame clones and leaves out a portion. The table has approximately 2,300,000 clones, less than 95% seen once. Recent vaccinations or acute infections were absent in the healthy HIV-negative adult donors. The receptor comes from a man younger than 35 in good health. Some clones in this sample may be carry-over from other donors' samples. This chain uses TRBV6-6 with TRBJ2-1, with D maybe TRBD2 (6 bases). The material sequenced was naive CD4+ T cells from PBMCs. Described subset: CD45RA+ positively selected. CDR3 sequence: CASNGGIYNEQFF. In nucleotides, the CDR3 is TGTGCCAGCAATGGCGGGATCTACAATGAGCAGTTCTTC.